The 5 T cell receptor beta chains given below trace back to one sample, sequenced in a study of T cells in localized non-small cell lung cancer. Method: immunoSEQ multiplex PCR; TCRdb's copy keeps in-frame clones and lacks some. Of 30,000 or so clones detected, around 92% appear once; the ten largest clones hold over 3.5%. The sequencing used peripheral blood mononuclear cells, collected before any cancer treatment. The receptors were sampled from a woman aged 35 to 70 with stage III lung adenocarcinoma.

This clone appeared a few times. The rearrangement links TRBV2 to TRBJ1-4; no firm D call. V lost 6 bases to trimming and J lost 7 bases, with 9 bases between them. The CDR3 has 12 residues. Germline CDR1 is SNHLY and CDR2 is FYNNEI. This chain's CDR3 is CASSDGFEKLFF. The CDR3 DNA sequence: TGTGCCAGCAGCGATGGATTTGAAAAACTGTTTTTT.

Only a few counts were recorded for this clone. The CDR3 sequence: CASSFGASWQTQYF. The CDR3 coding sequence is TGTGCCAGCAGTTTTGGGGCGAGTTGGCAGACCCAGTACTTC. The chain links TRBV28 to TRBJ2-5; perhaps TRBD1 as D (5 bases). Germline V gene data show CDR1 as MDHEN and CDR2 as SYDVKM. This CDR3 has 14 residues. The germline V and J ends were trimmed by 3 bases and 6 bases, with 14 bases remaining between them.

Note on this clone: This likely comes from a read error, as the CDR3 has no conserved phenylalanine or tryptophan at its end. The rearrangement uses TRBV30 and TRBJ2-7; the D is unclear. This CDR3 is built from 11 residues. From germline, CDR1 is GTSNPN and CDR2 SVGIG (reference sequence). The germline V and J ends were trimmed by 3 bases and 4 bases, with 7 bases remaining between them. This CDR3 is CAWRTAYEQYL. As DNA, the CDR3 is TGTGCCTGGAGAACGGCGTACGAGCAGTACCTC.

V usage is TRBV7-2 and J usage is TRBJ1-1; 8 nucleotides align to TRBD1. The germline CDR1 and CDR2 sequences are SGHTA and FQGNSA. J lost 8 bases, V lost 4 bases, and 6 bases had no gene match. The CDR3 runs 13 residues. The CDR3 DNA follows: TGTGCCAGCAGCTACAGGGGGTGGCAGGAAGCTTTCTTT. Protein sequence: CASSYRGWQEAFF.

J is TRBJ1-1 and V is TRBV28; D not certain. The V gene's germline CDR1 is MDHEN and CDR2 SYDVKM. The CDR3 has 13 residues. V was shortened by 5 bases and J by 0 bases, with 7 bases between the two germline ends. The DNA of the CDR3 is TGTGCCAGCAGTAAGGTATTGAACACTGAAGCTTTCTTT. This encodes CASSKVLNTEAFF.